This entry describes one T cell receptor (beta chain). This clonotype was detected only a few times. No antigen is known for it. No quality values exist for individual bases; no much larger clone is one base distant. The germline V gene encodes CDR1 DFQATT and CDR2 SNEGSKA (reference sequence). The junction carries 12 bases between V and J, which are trimmed by 6 bases and 1 base respectively. The CDR3 numbers 14 residues from cysteine through phenylalanine. Only CDR3 DNA is held: 42 bases, read in frame from base 1. TCRdb records Illumina NovaSeq 6000 as the sequencer. TCRalpha and TCRbeta cDNA libraries were constructed by 5'RACE with constant-segment primers, with sample barcodes and unique molecular identifiers being introduced. Trizol reagent was used to extract RNA from every sample. Libraries were amplified in two PCR steps, with a second sample barcode and Illumina TruSeq adapters added in the second step. Sequencing of the libraries was done on an Illumina NovaSeq, producing 2 x 150 bp paired-end reads. The paper's data handling went like this. The reads were demultiplexed and collapsed into UMI-guided consensus sequences using migec v1.2.7. Using mixcr v2.1.11, UMI consensuses were aligned to TRA and TRB V and J templates and then assembled into clonotypes. Expanded or contracted clonotypes were those called significant by both edgeR and NoisET, with noise models trained on biological replicates. For edgeR calls, the thresholds were a false discovery rate-adjusted p below 0.01 and a log2 fold-change of 1. PCA with hierarchical clustering of max-normalized trajectories of the 1000 most abundant clonotypes was used as exploratory dynamics analysis. Each responding clone was given a CD4 or CD8 phenotype based on the CD4+ and CD8+ repertoires, which had been sequenced separately. TCRdb cleaned the public reads at Q25 with fastp, built clones with MiXCR and kept in-frame beta chains. Here each entry gathers all rows of one CDR3 protein and keeps the most common genes and DNA. The V and J calls reflect TCRdb's pipeline rather than the authors' work. The sample includes about 160,000 distinct CDR3 sequences, with roughly 30% observed a single time. The ten top clones hold about 12% of the sample.

This specimen belongs to a study of T-cell memory formation after mild COVID-19 (TCRdb year 2021). Regarding the study in general: Most TCR sequence clusters were specific to one of the two donors. In a couple of donors, T-cell clones that expanded and contracted after mild COVID-19 were tracked by sequencing TCRalpha and TCRbeta repertoires over time. Two young, previously healthy adult volunteers, one female and one male, were included in the cohort. General findings and caveats noted by the study authors: Some responding clones were detected in pre-infection memory, which suggested that pre-existing cross-reactive memory T cells had joined the SARS-CoV-2 response. Contracting CD4+ clones turned up mainly in the CM and EM memory subsets, whereas EMRA was where CD8+ clones were enriched. The study included only a couple of mild cases, and larger cohorts that include severe cases with pre-infection samples were judged to be necessary. Whether the second-wave clones peaking on day 37 were SARS-CoV-2 specific was not confirmed. Clones contracting from day 15 to 85 had balanced CD4/CD8 phenotypes, while a second wave expanding from day 15 to 37 was biased towards CD4+.

Ficoll-Paque density gradient centrifugation was used to isolate PBMCs. Sequenced input: PBMCs or a T cell subset sorted from them (not recorded which). The TCR originated in an adult woman who had mild COVID-19 (a few samples of this study predate the infection). The sample titles of this study are shuffled in the database, so cell type and time point are left out; the donor was told from shared clones. In this chain, TRBV20-1 is recombined with TRBJ2-2; TRBD2 could be the D gene, as 5 bases match. The CDR3 reads CSARGGRNTGELFF. Read as DNA, the sequence is TGCAGTGCCCGCGGTGGGAGGAACACCGGGGAGCTGTTTTTT.